This T cell receptor beta chain is drawn from a study of T cells in localized non-small cell lung cancer. On this clone: Its target is unknown.

Study-wide results and limits: Among the tissues sampled, uninvolved adjacent lung had the highest T cell clonality, above tumor. Heterogeneity stays possible, as sequencing covered only one tumor region. A higher density of T cells in blood coincided with extended overall survival.

Here immunoSEQ multiplex PCR was the method, and the copy in TCRdb shows in-frame clones only, minus some. Of 25,000 to 35,000 clones listed, roughly 91% are singletons. The CDR3 is made up of 14 amino acids. The V gene's germline CDR1 is SEHNR and CDR2 FQNEAQ (reference sequence). The V and J ends lost 8 bases and 5 bases respectively, with 18 bases between them. The TCR originated in a female donor over 55 with stage III squamous cell lung carcinoma. The chain combines TRBV7-9 with TRBJ2-5, with a tentative D call TRBD1 (6 bases). Here the sequenced sample was peripheral blood, taken before any cancer treatment. For the CDR3, the DNA is TGTGCCAGCGATTGGGCAGGGGTTAGGGAGACCCAGTACTTC. It is translated as CASDWAGVRETQYF.